These T cell receptor beta chains were read from a single sample in a study of early T cells in non-severe SARS-CoV-2 infection. In TCRdb, the 5' RACE reads were re-called with MiXCR into one record per CDR3 protein. Of about 62,000 distinct CDR3 sequences in the sample, approximately 9.3% were seen once. The sequenced material came from whole blood. All receptors derive from an adult who was a healthcare worker with PCR-confirmed SARS-CoV-2 infection or an uninfected control (not recorded which). The CDR3 runs from the conserved cysteine through the conserved F or W. D genes are given only for firm matches. The listing skips clone size in some rows; elsewhere it reads once, few, many or a size class.

abundance	v_gene	j_gene	d_gene	CDR3aa	CDR3nt
-	TRBV27	TRBJ1-1	-	CASSPPPTENTEAFF	TGTGCCAGCAGCCCCCCTCCTACAGAGAACACTGAAGCTTTCTTT
many	TRBV20-1	TRBJ1-2	-	CSAWRNGYTF	TGCAGTGCCTGGAGGAATGGCTACACCTTC
-	TRBV20-1	TRBJ1-1	-	CSAGGPGNTEAFF	TGCAGTGCTGGGGGCCCCGGGAACACTGAAGCTTTCTTT
few	TRBV27	TRBJ1-1	-	CASSERAPNTEAFF	TGTGCCAGCAGTGAACGGGCCCCGAACACTGAAGCTTTCTTT
many	TRBV21-1	TRBJ1-3	-	CASSKGSELLNTGAGNTIYF	TGTGCCAGCAGCAAAGGCTCTGAACTCCTGAACACAGGGGCCGGAAACACCATATATTTT
few	TRBV6-6	TRBJ2-1	-	CASSHPSGRLHF	TGTGCCAGCAGTCATCCGTCGGGACGCCTGCACTTC
many	TRBV7-2	TRBJ1-2	-	CASSLELGILSYGYTF	TGTGCCAGCAGCTTAGAATTGGGGATTCTAAGCTATGGCTACACCTTC
-	TRBV5-1	TRBJ1-3	-	CASSLVPGLSGNTIYF	TGCGCCAGCAGCTTGGTTCCGGGGCTCTCTGGAAACACCATATATTTT
many	TRBV11-3	TRBJ2-3	TRBD2	CASSTATSGGAEDTQYF	TGTGCCAGCAGCACCGCCACTAGCGGGGGGGCGGAAGATACGCAGTATTTT
-	TRBV19	TRBJ1-5	-	CASKTVNSNQPQHF	TGTGCCAGTAAGACGGTGAATAGCAATCAGCCCCAGCATTTT
many	TRBV12-3/TRBV12-4	TRBJ1-5	-	CASNGQLNQPQHF	TGTGCCAGCAACGGGCAGCTAAATCAGCCCCAGCATTTT
few	TRBV10-2	TRBJ2-4	-	CASGGTDAIAKNIQYF	TGCGCCAGCGGAGGGACGGACGCTATAGCCAAAAACATTCAGTACTTC
many	TRBV15	TRBJ2-1	TRBD1	CATSRSPRQGNEQFF	TGTGCCACCAGCAGATCACCAAGACAGGGCAATGAGCAGTTCTTC
few	TRBV27	TRBJ2-5	TRBD2	CASRGTSGGKQETQYF	TGTGCCAGCAGGGGGACTAGCGGGGGCAAACAAGAGACCCAGTACTTC
-	TRBV12-3/TRBV12-4	TRBJ2-2	TRBD1	CASSPWTGYDTGELFF	TGTGCCAGCAGTCCCTGGACAGGGTACGACACCGGGGAGCTGTTTTTT
few	TRBV5-1	TRBJ2-3	TRBD2	CASRRGYSDTQYF	TGCGCCAGCCGGCGGGGGTACTCAGATACGCAGTATTTT
-	TRBV5-1	TRBJ2-3	TRBD1	CASSLAGQDTDTQYF	TGCGCCAGCAGCTTGGCGGGACAGGACACAGATACGCAGTATTTT
many	TRBV19	TRBJ1-2	-	CASAVNLGYGYTF	TGTGCCAGTGCAGTGAATTTGGGCTATGGCTACACCTTC
many	TRBV7-9	TRBJ2-1	-	CASSLAPGHLRDEQFF	TGTGCCAGCAGCTTAGCGCCGGGACACCTAAGGGATGAGCAGTTCTTC
few	TRBV12-3/TRBV12-4	TRBJ2-3	-	CASGGTQYF	TGTGCCAGCGGGGGTACGCAGTATTTT
-	TRBV6-5	TRBJ1-2	-	CASSYGRDNYGYTF	TGTGCCAGCAGTTACGGGCGGGATAACTATGGCTACACCTTC
few	TRBV7-2	TRBJ2-5	TRBD2	CASSSGFGRGGAGETQYF	TGTGCCAGCAGCTCCGGCTTCGGTCGCGGGGGGGCCGGAGAGACCCAGTACTTC
few	TRBV5-5	TRBJ2-1	TRBD2	CASSFPGGPYNEQFF	TGTGCCAGCAGCTTTCCGGGGGGGCCGTACAATGAGCAGTTCTTC
few	TRBV7-8	TRBJ2-1	-	CASSLRDTYSSYNEQFF	TGTGCCAGCAGCTTGCGGGACACGTACAGCTCCTACAATGAGCAGTTCTTC
-	TRBV5-1	TRBJ2-3	-	CASSLAPADTQYF	TGCGCCAGCAGCCTGGCCCCGGCAGATACGCAGTATTTT
many	TRBV5-1	TRBJ2-1	TRBD2	CASTPSLAGGNEQFF	TGCGCCAGCACCCCCTCGTTGGCGGGGGGCAATGAGCAGTTCTTC
-	TRBV4-1	TRBJ2-5	-	CASSPGGRGKETQYF	TGCGCCAGCAGCCCTGGAGGCAGGGGCAAAGAGACCCAGTACTTC
-	TRBV7-6	TRBJ2-5	-	CASSPGQSETQYF	TGTGCCAGCAGCCCAGGACAGAGCGAGACCCAGTACTTC
-	TRBV11-1	TRBJ1-1	-	CASSPRDTEAFF	TGTGCCAGCAGCCCCAGGGACACTGAAGCTTTCTTT
many	TRBV18	TRBJ1-2	-	CASSPNRRANYGYTF	TGTGCCAGCTCACCAAACAGGAGGGCCAACTATGGCTACACCTTC
few	TRBV12-3/TRBV12-4	TRBJ1-1	TRBD1	CASSSRRTGNTEAFF	TGTGCCAGCAGTTCTAGGAGGACAGGGAACACTGAAGCTTTCTTT
few	TRBV28	TRBJ1-2	TRBD1	CASRWTGDYTF	TGTGCCAGCAGATGGACAGGGGACTACACCTTC
many	TRBV6-1	TRBJ2-3	TRBD2	CASRGLAGLTDTQYF	TGTGCCAGCAGGGGACTAGCGGGGTTGACAGATACGCAGTATTTT
-	TRBV5-1	TRBJ2-5	-	CASSFGRREEETQYF	TGCGCCAGCTCGTTCGGCCGTCGAGAGGAAGAGACCCAGTACTTC
few	TRBV6-2/TRBV6-3	TRBJ2-1	-	CASSYGNRDTYNEQFF	TGTGCCAGCAGTTATGGGAACAGGGACACCTACAATGAGCAGTTCTTC
-	TRBV5-7	TRBJ2-2	-	CASSLGAAYTGELFF	TGTGCCAGCAGCTTGGGTGCAGCTTACACCGGGGAGCTGTTTTTT
many	TRBV10-2	TRBJ2-3	TRBD2	CASRFSGEDTQYF	TGCGCCAGCAGATTTAGCGGGGAAGATACGCAGTATTTT
-	TRBV2	TRBJ1-2	-	CASSSGVGNYGYTF	TGTGCCAGCAGCTCAGGGGTCGGTAACTATGGCTACACCTTC
-	TRBV18	TRBJ1-2	-	CASSPATVSNYGYTF	TGTGCCAGCTCACCCGCGACAGTTTCTAACTATGGCTACACCTTC
-	TRBV12-3/TRBV12-4	TRBJ2-1	TRBD1	CASSYGTAYNEQFF	TGTGCCAGCAGTTATGGGACAGCATACAATGAGCAGTTCTTC
many	TRBV6-1	TRBJ2-3	-	CASSVVSDTQYF	TGTGCCAGCAGTGTGGTGTCAGATACGCAGTATTTT
few	TRBV28	TRBJ2-3	-	CASHEEFADTQYF	TGTGCCAGCCATGAAGAATTCGCAGATACGCAGTATTTT
few	TRBV12-3/TRBV12-4	TRBJ2-3	-	CASSLWGAGVGPDTQYF	TGTGCCAGCAGTCTCTGGGGGGCAGGGGTGGGGCCAGATACGCAGTATTTT